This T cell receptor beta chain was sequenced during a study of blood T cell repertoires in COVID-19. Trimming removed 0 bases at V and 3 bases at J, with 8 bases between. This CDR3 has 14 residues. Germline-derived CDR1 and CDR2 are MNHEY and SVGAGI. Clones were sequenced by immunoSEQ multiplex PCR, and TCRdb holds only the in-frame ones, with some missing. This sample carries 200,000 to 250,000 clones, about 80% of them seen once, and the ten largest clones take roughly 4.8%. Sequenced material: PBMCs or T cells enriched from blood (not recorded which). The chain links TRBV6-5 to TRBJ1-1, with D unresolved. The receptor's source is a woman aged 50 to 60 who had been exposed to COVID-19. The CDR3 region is CASSYSTGYTEAFF. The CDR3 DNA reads TGTGCCAGCAGTTACTCGACGGGGTACACTGAAGCTTTCTTT.